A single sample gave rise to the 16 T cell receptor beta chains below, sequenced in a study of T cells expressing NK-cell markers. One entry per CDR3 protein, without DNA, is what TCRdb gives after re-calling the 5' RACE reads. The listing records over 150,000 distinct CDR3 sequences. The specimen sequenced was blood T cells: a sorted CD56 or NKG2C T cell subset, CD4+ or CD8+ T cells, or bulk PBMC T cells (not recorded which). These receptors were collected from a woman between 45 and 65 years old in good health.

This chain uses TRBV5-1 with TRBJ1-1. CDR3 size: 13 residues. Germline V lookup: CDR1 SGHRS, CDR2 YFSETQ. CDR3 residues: CASSWDFGTEAFF. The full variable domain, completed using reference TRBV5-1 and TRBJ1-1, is KAGVTQTPRYLIKTRGQQVTLSCSPISGHRSVSWYQQTPGQGLQFLFEYFSETQRNKGNFPGRFSGRQFSNSRSEMNVSTLELGDSALYLCASSWDFGTEAFFGQGTRLTVV.

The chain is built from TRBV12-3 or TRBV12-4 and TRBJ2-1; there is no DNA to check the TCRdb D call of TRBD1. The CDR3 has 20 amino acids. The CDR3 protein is CASSSIQGEPSGGEFNEQFF.

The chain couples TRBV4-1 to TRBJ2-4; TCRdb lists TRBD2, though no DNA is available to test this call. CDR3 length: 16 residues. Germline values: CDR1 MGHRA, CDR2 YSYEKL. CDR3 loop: CASSQEPGTLGDIQYF.

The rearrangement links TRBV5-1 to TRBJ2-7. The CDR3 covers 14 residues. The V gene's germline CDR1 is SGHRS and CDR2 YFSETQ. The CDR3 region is CASSLADLNDEQYF.

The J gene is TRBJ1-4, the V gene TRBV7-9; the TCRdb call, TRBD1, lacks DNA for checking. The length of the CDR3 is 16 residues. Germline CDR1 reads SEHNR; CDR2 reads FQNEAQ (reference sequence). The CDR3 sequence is CASSGDRGPLNEKLFF. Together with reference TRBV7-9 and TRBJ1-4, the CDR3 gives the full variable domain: DTGVSQNPRHKITKRGQNVTFRCDPISEHNRLYWYRQTLGQGPEFLTYFQNEAQLEKSRLLSDRFSAERPKGSFSTLEIQRTEQGDSAMYLCASSGDRGPLNEKLFFGSGTQLSVL.

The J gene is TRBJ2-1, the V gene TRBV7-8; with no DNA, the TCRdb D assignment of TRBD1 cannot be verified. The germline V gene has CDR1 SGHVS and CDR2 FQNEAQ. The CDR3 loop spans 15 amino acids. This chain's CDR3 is CASSSDTGTNNEQFF.

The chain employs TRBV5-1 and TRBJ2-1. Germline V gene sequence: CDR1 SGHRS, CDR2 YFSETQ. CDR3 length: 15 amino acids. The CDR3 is CASSLESNTYNEQFF.

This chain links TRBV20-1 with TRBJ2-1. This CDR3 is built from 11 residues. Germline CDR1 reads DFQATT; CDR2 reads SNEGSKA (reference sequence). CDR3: CSARDEGNEFF.

CDR3 in amino acids: CASKKGETQYF. The rearrangement joins TRBV27 to TRBJ2-5; the D call of TRBD1 rests on TCRdb alone, since no DNA is present to check it. This CDR3 is built from 11 residues. Looked up from germline, CDR1 is MNHEY and CDR2 is SMNVEV (reference sequence).

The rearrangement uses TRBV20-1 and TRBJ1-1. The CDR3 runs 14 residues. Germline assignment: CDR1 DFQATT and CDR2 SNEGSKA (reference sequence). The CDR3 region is CSASRRDGNTEAFF.

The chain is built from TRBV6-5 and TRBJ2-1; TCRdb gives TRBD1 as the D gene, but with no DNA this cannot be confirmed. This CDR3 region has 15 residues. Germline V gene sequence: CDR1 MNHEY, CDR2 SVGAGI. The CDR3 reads CASSYPTSGANEQFF.

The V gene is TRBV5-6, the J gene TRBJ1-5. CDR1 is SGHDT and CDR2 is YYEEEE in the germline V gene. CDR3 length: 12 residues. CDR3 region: CASSHSNQPQHF.

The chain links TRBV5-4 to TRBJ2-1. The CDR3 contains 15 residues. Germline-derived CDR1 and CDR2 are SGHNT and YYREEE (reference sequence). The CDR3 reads CASSLVRELGNEQFF.

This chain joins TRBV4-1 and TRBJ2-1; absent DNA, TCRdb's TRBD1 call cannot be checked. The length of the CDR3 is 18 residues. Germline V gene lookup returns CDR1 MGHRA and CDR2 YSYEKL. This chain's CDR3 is CASSASPQRQGYGNEQFF.

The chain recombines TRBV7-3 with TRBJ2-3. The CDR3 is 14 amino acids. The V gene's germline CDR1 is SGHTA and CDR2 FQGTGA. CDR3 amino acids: CASSLTVSADTQYF.

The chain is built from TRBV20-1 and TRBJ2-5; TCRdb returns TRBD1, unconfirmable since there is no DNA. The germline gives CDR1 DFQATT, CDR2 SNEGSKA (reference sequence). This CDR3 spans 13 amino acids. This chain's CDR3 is CSARTGVKETQYF.